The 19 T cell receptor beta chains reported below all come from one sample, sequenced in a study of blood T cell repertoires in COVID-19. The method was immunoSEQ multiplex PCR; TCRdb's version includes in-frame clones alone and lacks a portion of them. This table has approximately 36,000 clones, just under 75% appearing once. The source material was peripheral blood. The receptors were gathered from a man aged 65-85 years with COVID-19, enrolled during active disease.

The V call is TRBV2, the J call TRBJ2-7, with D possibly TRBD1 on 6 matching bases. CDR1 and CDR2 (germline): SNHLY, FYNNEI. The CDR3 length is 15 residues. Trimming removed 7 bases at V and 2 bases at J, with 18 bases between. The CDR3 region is CASNPNRERTYEQYF. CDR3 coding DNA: TGTGCCAGCAACCCGAACAGGGAGCGTACCTACGAGCAGTACTTC.

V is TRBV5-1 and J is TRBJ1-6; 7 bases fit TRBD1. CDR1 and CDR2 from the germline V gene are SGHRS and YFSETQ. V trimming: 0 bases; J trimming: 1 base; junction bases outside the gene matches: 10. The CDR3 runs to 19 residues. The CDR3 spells CASSLGAGRGTSYNSPLHF. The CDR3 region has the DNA TGCGCCAGCAGCTTGGGTGCAGGCAGGGGGACATCCTATAATTCACCCCTCCACTTT.

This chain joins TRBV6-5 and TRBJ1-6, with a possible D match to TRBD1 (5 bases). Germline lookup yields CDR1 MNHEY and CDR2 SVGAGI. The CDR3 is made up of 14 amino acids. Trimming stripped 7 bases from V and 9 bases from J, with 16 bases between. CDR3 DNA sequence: TGTGCCAGCACCACCCTCGGACATCTTTCACCCCTCCACTTT. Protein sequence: CASTTLGHLSPLHF.

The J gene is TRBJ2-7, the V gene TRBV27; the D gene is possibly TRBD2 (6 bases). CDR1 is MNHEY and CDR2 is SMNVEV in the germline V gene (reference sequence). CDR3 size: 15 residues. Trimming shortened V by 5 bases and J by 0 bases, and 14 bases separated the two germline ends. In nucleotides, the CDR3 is TGTGCCAGCAGTGAGGGACTTCTCCTCTCCTACGAGCAGTACTTC. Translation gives CASSEGLLLSYEQYF.

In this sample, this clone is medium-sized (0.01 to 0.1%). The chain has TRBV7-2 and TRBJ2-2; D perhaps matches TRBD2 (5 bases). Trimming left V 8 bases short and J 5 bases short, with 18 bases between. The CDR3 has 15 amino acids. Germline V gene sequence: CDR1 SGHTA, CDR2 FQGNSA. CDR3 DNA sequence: TGTGCCAGCGCCACGGCCACCACGGGAACCGGGGAGCTGTTTTTT. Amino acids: CASATATTGTGELFF.

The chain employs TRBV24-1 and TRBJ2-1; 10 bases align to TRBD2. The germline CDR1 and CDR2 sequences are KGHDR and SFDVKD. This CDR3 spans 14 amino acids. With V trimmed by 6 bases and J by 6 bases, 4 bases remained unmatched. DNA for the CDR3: TGTGCCACCAGTCATCAGCGGGGGGGCAATGAGCAGTTCTTC. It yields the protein CATSHQRGGNEQFF.

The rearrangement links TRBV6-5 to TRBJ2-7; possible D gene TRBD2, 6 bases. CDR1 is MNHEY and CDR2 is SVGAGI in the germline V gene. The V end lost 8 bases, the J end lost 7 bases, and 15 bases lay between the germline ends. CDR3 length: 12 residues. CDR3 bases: TGTGCCAGCCTTTCTAGGACTAAGGAGCAGTACTTC. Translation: CASLSRTKEQYF.

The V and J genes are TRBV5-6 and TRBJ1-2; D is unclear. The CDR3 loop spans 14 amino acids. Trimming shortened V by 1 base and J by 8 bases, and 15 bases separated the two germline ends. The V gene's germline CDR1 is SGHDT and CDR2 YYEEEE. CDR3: CASSLWQRRFGYTF. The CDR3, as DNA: TGTGCCAGCAGCTTGTGGCAGCGCCGGTTCGGCTACACCTTC.

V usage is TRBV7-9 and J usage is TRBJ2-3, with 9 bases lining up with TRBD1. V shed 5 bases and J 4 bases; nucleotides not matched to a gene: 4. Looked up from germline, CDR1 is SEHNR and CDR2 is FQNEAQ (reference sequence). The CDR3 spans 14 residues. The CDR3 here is CASSGQGRPDTQYF. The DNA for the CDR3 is TGTGCCAGCAGCGGACAGGGGCGGCCAGATACGCAGTATTTT.

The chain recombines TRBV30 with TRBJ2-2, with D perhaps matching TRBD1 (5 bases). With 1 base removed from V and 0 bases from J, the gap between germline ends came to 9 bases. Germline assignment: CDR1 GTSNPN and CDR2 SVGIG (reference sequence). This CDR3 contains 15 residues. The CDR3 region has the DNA TGTGCCTGGAGTGGCAGGGCGGCGAACACCGGGGAGCTGTTTTTT. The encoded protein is CAWSGRAANTGELFF.

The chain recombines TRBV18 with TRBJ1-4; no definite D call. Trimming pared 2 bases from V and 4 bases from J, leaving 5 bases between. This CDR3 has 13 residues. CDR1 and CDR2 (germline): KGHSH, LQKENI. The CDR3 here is CASSPTVNEKLFF. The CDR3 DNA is TGTGCCAGCTCACCAACGGTTAATGAAAAACTGTTTTTT.

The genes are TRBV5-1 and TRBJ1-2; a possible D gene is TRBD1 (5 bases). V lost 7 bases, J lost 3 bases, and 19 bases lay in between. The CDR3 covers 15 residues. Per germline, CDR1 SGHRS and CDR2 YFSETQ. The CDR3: CASAIQSSGDYGYTF. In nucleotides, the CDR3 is TGCGCCAGCGCTATTCAGTCGTCGGGGGACTATGGCTACACCTTC.

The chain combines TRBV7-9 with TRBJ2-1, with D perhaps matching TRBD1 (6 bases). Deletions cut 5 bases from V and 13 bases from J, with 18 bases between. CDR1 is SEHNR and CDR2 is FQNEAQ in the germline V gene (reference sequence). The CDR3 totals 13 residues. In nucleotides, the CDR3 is TGTGCCAGCAGCCCTACAGGGTCCGTGGTTCAGTTCTTC. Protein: CASSPTGSVVQFF.

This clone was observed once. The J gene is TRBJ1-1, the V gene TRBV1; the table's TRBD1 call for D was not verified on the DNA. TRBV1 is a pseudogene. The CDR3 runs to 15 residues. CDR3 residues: CTSSHAQGPRTEAFF. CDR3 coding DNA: TGCACCAGCAGTCACGCACAGGGCCCAAGGACTGAAGCTTTCTTT.

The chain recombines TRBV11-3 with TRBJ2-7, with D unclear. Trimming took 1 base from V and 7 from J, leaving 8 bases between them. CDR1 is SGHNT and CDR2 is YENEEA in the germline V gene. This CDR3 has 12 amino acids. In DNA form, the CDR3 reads TGTGCCAGCAGCTTAGGCGGTCGGGAGCAGTACTTC. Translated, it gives CASSLGGREQYF.

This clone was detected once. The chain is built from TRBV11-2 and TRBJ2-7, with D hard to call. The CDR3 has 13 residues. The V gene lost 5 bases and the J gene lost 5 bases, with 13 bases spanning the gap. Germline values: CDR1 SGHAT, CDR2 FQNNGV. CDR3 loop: CASSIRLENEQYF. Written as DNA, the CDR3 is TGTGCCAGCAGCATACGACTGGAGAACGAGCAGTACTTC.

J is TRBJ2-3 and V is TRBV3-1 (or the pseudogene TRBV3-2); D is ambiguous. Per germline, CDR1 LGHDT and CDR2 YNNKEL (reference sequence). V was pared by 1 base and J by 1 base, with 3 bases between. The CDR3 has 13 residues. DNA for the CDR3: TGTGCCAGCAGCCAAGGAGGCACAGATACGCAGTATTTT. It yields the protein CASSQGGTDTQYF.

The CDR3 nucleotides are TGCGCCAGCAGCTTCCCAGGGACCTACGAGCAGTACTTC. Translated: CASSFPGTYEQYF. The chain recombines TRBV5-1 with TRBJ2-7; tentatively, D is TRBD1 (5 bases). Trimming took off 2 bases at V and 2 bases at J, with 8 bases between the two ends. CDR1 SGHRS and CDR2 YFSETQ come from the germline V gene. CDR3 length equals 13 residues. The full variable domain, its missing parts supplied by reference TRBV5-1 and TRBJ2-7, is KAGVTQTPRYLIKTRGQQVTLSCSPISGHRSVSWYQQTPGQGLQFLFEYFSETQRNKGNFPGRFSGRQFSNSRSEMNVSTLELGDSALYLCASSFPGTYEQYFGPGTRLTVT.

This CDR3 is CAWSSDDRPGNTIYF. Written as DNA, the CDR3 is TGTGCCTGGAGTAGCGATGACAGGCCTGGAAACACCATATATTTT. This chain connects TRBV30 to TRBJ1-3; perhaps TRBD1 as D (6 bases). Germline CDR1 is GTSNPN and CDR2 is SVGIG (reference sequence). Trimming stripped 2 bases from V and 2 bases from J, with 13 bases between. CDR3 length: 15 residues.